This passage covers 13 T cell receptor beta chains from one sample sequenced in a study of cytomegalovirus exposure and HLA in healthy donors. 60 Vbeta and 13 Jbeta primers were used in PCR. The assay was immunoSEQ multiplex PCR, and TCRdb's table has in-frame clones only and misses some. The sample carries under 200,000 clones, approximately 59% recorded once. The specimen was PBMCs. Every receptor here comes from a man aged 40-49 years in good health and CMV-seronegative.

The V and J genes are TRBV5-1 and TRBJ2-5; the D gene is possibly TRBD2 (5 bases). The J call is doubtful: the DNA matches TRBJ2-7 better. This CDR3 comprises 14 residues. Germline V gives CDR1 SGHRS, CDR2 YFSETQ. In DNA, the CDR3 is TGCGCCAGCAGCCGGCCCGGGGATTCCTACGAGCAGTACTTC. Protein product: CASSRPGDSYEQYF.

V usage is TRBV6-1 and J usage is TRBJ2-5; 13 positions agree with TRBD2. Near its end, the DNA agrees better with TRBJ2-7, so the J call may be wrong. The CDR3 runs 15 residues. The germline V gene has CDR1 MNHNS and CDR2 SASEGT. CDR3 in DNA: TGTGCCAGCACTATACTAGCGGGAGGGCCCTACGAGCAGTACTTC. Its protein is CASTILAGGPYEQYF.

The chain employs TRBV27 and TRBJ2-1; tentatively, D is TRBD2 (6 bases). This CDR3 is 15 amino acids long. V was cut by 6 bases and J by 3 bases, with 15 bases left in between. The germline gives CDR1 MNHEY, CDR2 SMNVEV (reference sequence). CDR3 in amino acids: CASSWKWRDYNEQFF. In DNA form, the CDR3 reads TGTGCCAGCAGCTGGAAGTGGCGGGACTACAATGAGCAGTTCTTC.

The chain joins TRBV7-9 to TRBJ2-3; weak D call: TRBD1 (5 bases). The CDR3 is 17 amino acids. Trimming removed 5 bases at V and 3 bases at J, with 21 bases between. Germline assignment: CDR1 SEHNR and CDR2 FQNEAQ (reference sequence). The CDR3 DNA reads TGTGCCAGCAGCCCGCCGGTCGGGCAGGGAAAAACAGATACGCAGTATTTT. Translated, it gives CASSPPVGQGKTDTQYF.

The table lists this clone with a few counts. V usage is TRBV19 and J usage is TRBJ1-1, with 10 positions matching TRBD1. From germline, CDR1 is LNHDA and CDR2 SQIVND (reference sequence). The CDR3 spans 14 residues. V gave up 8 bases and J gave up 1 base; unmatched junction bases: 4. The CDR3 DNA sequence: TGTGCCAGTCGACAGGGGGCGGAGAACACTGAAGCTTTCTTT. Protein: CASRQGAENTEAFF.

In nucleotides, the CDR3 is TGTGCCAGTAGTACCCCTTTGTGGGGGGAAGGGAACACCGGGGAGCTGTTTTTT. Residues: CASSTPLWGEGNTGELFF. The genes are TRBV19 and TRBJ2-2, with a weak D call TRBD2 (6 bases). V lost 4 bases and J lost 1, with 19 bases in between. The CDR3 consists of 18 residues. The germline gives CDR1 LNHDA, CDR2 SQIVND (reference sequence).

The V gene is TRBV6-5, the J gene TRBJ2-6, with unresolved D. Per the germline V gene, CDR1 is MNHEY and CDR2 is SVGAGI. The CDR3 contains 14 residues. Trimming cost V 0 bases and J 4 bases, with 4 bases left between them. The chain's CDR3 is CASSYSSGANVLTF. The CDR3 DNA is TGTGCCAGCAGTTACTCGAGCGGGGCCAACGTCCTGACTTTC.

The V and J genes are TRBV5-1 and TRBJ2-3; a possible D gene is TRBD1 (5 bases). CDR3 length: 12 residues. CDR1 SGHRS and CDR2 YFSETQ come from the germline V gene. V was shortened by 7 bases and J by 0 bases, with 6 bases between the two germline ends. CDR3 DNA sequence: TGCGCCAGCGGGGCTAGCACAGATACGCAGTATTTT. Translation: CASGASTDTQYF.

A single count supports this clone. The chain uses TRBV30 and TRBJ2-7; 7 nucleotides line up with TRBD1. Trimming took 4 bases from V and 0 from J; bases not matched to a gene: 3. The V gene's germline CDR1 is GTSNPN and CDR2 SVGIG (reference sequence). The CDR3 has 13 amino acids. CDR3 amino acids: CAWMTGFSYEQYF. In DNA form, the CDR3 reads TGTGCCTGGATGACAGGGTTCTCCTACGAGCAGTACTTC.

This clone has a handful of counts. This chain joins TRBV19 and TRBJ2-2; D remains ambiguous. Looked up from germline, CDR1 is LNHDA and CDR2 is SQIVND (reference sequence). Trimming removed 5 bases at V and 4 bases at J, with 11 bases between. The CDR3 has 14 residues. The CDR3 DNA reads as TGTGCCAGTAGTGCTCCTATCGGCACCGGGGAGCTGTTTTTT. Translation: CASSAPIGTGELFF.

This clone was detected only a few times. The chain is built from TRBV27 and TRBJ1-1, with a weak D call TRBD1 (6 bases). The CDR3 has 14 residues. Germline values: CDR1 MNHEY, CDR2 SMNVEV (reference sequence). With 7 bases removed from V and 4 bases from J, the gap between germline ends came to 16 bases. The CDR3 protein is CASTWTVGSTEAFF. DNA for the CDR3: TGTGCCAGCACCTGGACAGTAGGGAGCACTGAAGCTTTCTTT.

V gene TRBV4-3 combines with J gene TRBJ2-2, with D unclear. Trimming took 0 bases from V and 5 from J, leaving 13 bases between them. CDR3 size: 16 residues. Per the germline V gene, CDR1 is LGHNA and CDR2 is YSLEER. As DNA, the CDR3 is TGCGCCAGCAGCCAAGAGGCCATGTATGTAACCGGGGAGCTGTTTTTT. Its protein product is CASSQEAMYVTGELFF.

This clone was observed a few times. The gene calls are TRBV9 and TRBJ1-1; TRBD1 matches at 10 bases. The germline V gene encodes CDR1 SGDLS and CDR2 YYNGEE. The V and J ends lost 2 bases and 3 bases, in that order; junction bases with no gene match: 4. This CDR3 has 15 residues. The CDR3 DNA reads as TGTGCCAGCAGCGTCAGACAGGGGGCTGACACTGAAGCTTTCTTT. Translation: CASSVRQGADTEAFF.